Given below is one T cell receptor beta chain in context. Between the trimmed V and J ends, which lost 5 bases and 8 bases, there was a span of 16 bases. The CDR3 length is 13 residues. Germline V lookup: CDR1 SGDLS, CDR2 YYNGEE. Sequencing used immunoSEQ multiplex PCR; TCRdb keeps in-frame clones, though not all of them. The data show about 300,000 clones, approximately 85% seen once. This record belongs to a study of blood T cell repertoires in COVID-19. On the study more broadly: PBMCs, B-cell-depleted T cells, or T cells provided the cDNA or gDNA that made up the material.

The chain employs TRBV9 and TRBJ1-2, with D maybe TRBD1 (5 bases). The receptor was derived from a man aged 30 to 45 who had recovered from COVID-19. Sequencing was carried out using PBMCs or T cells enriched from blood (not recorded which). The CDR3 loop reads CASSATGAGGYTF. The CDR3 DNA follows: TGTGCCAGCAGTGCTACCGGGGCGGGAGGCTACACCTTC.